Listed below are T cell receptor beta chains from one sample, sequenced in a study of HIV-infected patients and healthy controls. One entry per CDR3 protein, called by TCRdb with MiXCR from the 5' RACE reads. The table records several thousand distinct CDR3 sequences, 8% to 13% of them present only once. Sequencing used blood, obtained during antiretroviral therapy. Receptors originate from an adult with HIV infection. Each CDR3 is given without its conserved first and last residue. A D gene is named only where the DNA matches it firmly.

j_call	v_call	d_call	cdr3_aa
TRBJ1-3	TRBV18	TRBD1	ASSLTGTGGITNTIY
TRBJ2-3	TRBV7-9	.	ASSLGLSYEAGHQTDTQY
TRBJ2-5	TRBV20-1	TRBD2	SATQDLAGGETQY
TRBJ1-2	TRBV5-1	.	ASSLNGGYT
TRBJ2-7	TRBV6-2/TRBV6-3	TRBD2	ASSPGGSYEQY
TRBJ1-5	TRBV28	.	ASSYRPGNILSNQPQH
TRBJ2-3	TRBV7-9	TRBD2	ASQASGGVDTQY
TRBJ2-3	TRBV9	.	ASSDGGGAGDTQY
TRBJ2-7	TRBV10-3	.	AISESKGSYEQY
TRBJ2-3	TRBV19	.	ASSSTFTDTQY
TRBJ2-5	TRBV20-1	TRBD2	SASGGSQSETQY
TRBJ2-7	TRBV10-3	.	ATGDSSYEQY
TRBJ1-1	TRBV6-2/TRBV6-3	.	ASSHGRMNTEAF
TRBJ1-1	TRBV6-5	.	ASGRTGQTEAF
TRBJ1-2	TRBV19	.	ASSSNRERDGYT
TRBJ2-1	TRBV24-1	TRBD2	ATSKIAGVSSYNEQF
TRBJ2-7	TRBV6-5	.	ASTPANPERYEQY
TRBJ2-7	TRBV20-1	.	SARVFPGPAYEQY
TRBJ1-1	TRBV6-5	TRBD1	ASSQRDSQEAF
TRBJ1-6	TRBV28	TRBD1	ASRIDGTGPNSPLH